The table lists the clone carrying this T cell receptor (beta chain) with many counts. What it binds is unknown. This record comes from a study of CD8 T cells in ankylosing spondylitis. With molecular barcodes, quantitative 5'-RACE was used to make the TCR beta libraries. TCRdb itself ran the 5' RACE reads through MiXCR, one entry per CDR3 protein. Of more than 250,000 distinct CDR3 sequences in the sample, about 9.9% were seen once. Regarding the study as a whole: Previously reported in reactive arthritis synovial fluid and blood were some of the motif variants. Those disease-linked clones were CD8+; they were also relatively rare in peripheral blood. About 8 highly homologous variants made up a TCR beta motif, and this motif appeared characteristic of ankylosing spondylitis blood.

The sequence derives from a female donor with ankylosing spondylitis or in good health (not recorded which). Sequences were obtained from blood, either unsorted or a sorted T cell fraction (not recorded which).

The CDR3 is CSAGPGGMNTEAFF. CDR3 bases: TGCAGTGCTGGCCCGGGGGGCATGAACACTGAAGCTTTCTTT. The rearrangement links TRBV20-1 to TRBJ1-1; TRBD1 is a possible D gene (6 bases). The CDR3 is 14 residues long. The germline CDR1 and CDR2 sequences are DFQATT and SNEGSKA (reference sequence). Deletions cut 5 bases from V and 0 bases from J, with 13 bases between.